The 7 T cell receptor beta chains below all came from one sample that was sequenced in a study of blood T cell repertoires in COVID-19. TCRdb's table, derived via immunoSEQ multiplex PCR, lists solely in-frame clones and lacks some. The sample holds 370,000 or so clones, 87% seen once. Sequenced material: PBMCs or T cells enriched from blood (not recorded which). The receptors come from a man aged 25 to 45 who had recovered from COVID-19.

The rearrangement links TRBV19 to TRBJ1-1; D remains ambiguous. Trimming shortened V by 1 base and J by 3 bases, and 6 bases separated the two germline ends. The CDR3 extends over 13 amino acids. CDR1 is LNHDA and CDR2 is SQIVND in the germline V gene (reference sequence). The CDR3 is CASSIGRDTEAFF. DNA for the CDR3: TGTGCCAGTAGTATAGGACGGGACACTGAAGCTTTCTTT.

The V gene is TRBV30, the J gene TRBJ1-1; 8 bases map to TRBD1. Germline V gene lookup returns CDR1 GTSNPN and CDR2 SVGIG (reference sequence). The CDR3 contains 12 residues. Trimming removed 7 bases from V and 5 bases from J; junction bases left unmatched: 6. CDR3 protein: CALRQGWTEAFF. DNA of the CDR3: TGTGCCTTGAGACAGGGGTGGACTGAAGCTTTCTTT.

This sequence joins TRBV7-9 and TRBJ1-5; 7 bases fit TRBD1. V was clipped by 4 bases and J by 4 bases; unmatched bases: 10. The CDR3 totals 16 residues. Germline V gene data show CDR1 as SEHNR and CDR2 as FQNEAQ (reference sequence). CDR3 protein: CASSSWGQTKNQPQHF. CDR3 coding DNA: TGTGCCAGCAGCTCGTGGGGACAGACAAAAAATCAGCCCCAGCATTTT.

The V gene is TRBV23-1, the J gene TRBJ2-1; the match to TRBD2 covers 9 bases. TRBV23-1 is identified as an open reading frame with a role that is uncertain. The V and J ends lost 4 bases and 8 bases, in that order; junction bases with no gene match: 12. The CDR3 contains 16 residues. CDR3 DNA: TGCGCCAGCAGTCCCCCCGGCGGGACTAGCACAGATGAGCAGTTCTTC. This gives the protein CASSPPGGTSTDEQFF.

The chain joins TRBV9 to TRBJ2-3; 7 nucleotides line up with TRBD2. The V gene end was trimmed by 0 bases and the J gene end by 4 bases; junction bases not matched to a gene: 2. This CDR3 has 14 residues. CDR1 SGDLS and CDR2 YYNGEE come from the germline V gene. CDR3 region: CASSVGLAADTQYF. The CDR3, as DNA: TGTGCCAGCAGCGTAGGGCTAGCGGCAGATACGCAGTATTTT.

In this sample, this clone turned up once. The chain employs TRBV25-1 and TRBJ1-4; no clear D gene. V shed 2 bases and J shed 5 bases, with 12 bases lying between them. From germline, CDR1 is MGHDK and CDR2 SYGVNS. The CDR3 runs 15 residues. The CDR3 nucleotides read TGTGCCAGCAGTGAAGAGTCTGGGAGGAATGAAAAACTGTTTTTT. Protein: CASSEESGRNEKLFF.

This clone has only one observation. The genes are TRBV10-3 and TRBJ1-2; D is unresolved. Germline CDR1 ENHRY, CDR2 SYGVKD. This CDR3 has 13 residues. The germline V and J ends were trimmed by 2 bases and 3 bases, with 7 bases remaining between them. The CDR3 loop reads CAISESPDYGYTF. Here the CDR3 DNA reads TGTGCCATCAGTGAGAGCCCCGACTATGGCTACACCTTC.